This TCR beta chain was profiled in a study of blood T cell repertoires in COVID-19. Turning to the study itself: Acute-phase and convalescent COVID-19 samples originated in the United States, Italy and Spain.

This clone was seen at least ten times. Per the original data handling: Scientists estimated how many nucleated cells there were by amplifying reference gene primers. Profiling relied on immunoSEQ multiplex PCR, and the TCRdb table lists in-frame clones only, not all of them. V and J calls and clone size are given by that table; D and trimming were obtained from the DNA. The repertoire holds around 200,000 clones, approximately 84% seen once, with more than 2.5% in the top ten. Trimming removed 6 bases from V and 4 bases from J, with 19 bases in between. Looked up from germline, CDR1 is MNHEY and CDR2 is SVGEGT. CDR3 length equals 16 residues.

This clonotype was obtained from a woman aged 25 to 39 who had recovered from COVID-19. Sequenced sample: PBMCs or T cells enriched from blood (not recorded which). V usage is TRBV6-2 or TRBV6-3 and J usage is TRBJ2-1; a weak D match, TRBD1 (6 bases). The CDR3 coding sequence is TGTGCCAGCAGCCCACCCCCGGGACAAAATTACAATGAGCAGTTCTTC. It codes for CASSPPPGQNYNEQFF.